This passage covers 17 T cell receptor beta chains from one sample sequenced in a study of T-cell reconstitution after alpha-beta-depleted transplantation in children. Unique molecular identifiers were used in preparing the TCRbeta library. Each CDR3 protein is one row after TCRdb ran MiXCR on the PCR reads. Of 480,000 or so distinct CDR3 sequences listed, about 10% are singletons. Sequenced material: PBMCs, taken before TCRalphabeta/CD19-depleted stem cell transplant. These receptors were taken from a child aged 2 to 15 with inherited bone marrow failure, due to receive a stem cell transplant.

This clonotype was observed many times. The J gene is TRBJ2-7, the V gene TRBV29-1; 12 bases are a match to TRBD2. CDR1 is SQVTM, CDR2 ANQGSEA, per germline. Trimming at V came to 6 bases and at J to 2 bases, leaving 5 bases not matched to a gene. This CDR3 has 14 amino acids. The CDR3, as DNA: TGCAGCGTGAGGACTAGCGGGACTCCCTACGAGCAGTACTTC. The encoded protein is CSVRTSGTPYEQYF.

At least ten counts were recorded for this clonotype. V usage is TRBV29-1 and J usage is TRBJ2-7, with a weak D call TRBD1 (6 bases). This CDR3 comprises 12 residues. V lost 3 bases and J lost 2, with 8 bases in between. Germline values: CDR1 SQVTM, CDR2 ANQGSEA. CDR3 region: CSVEDSPYEQYF. DNA for the CDR3: TGCAGCGTTGAGGACAGTCCCTACGAGCAGTACTTC.

This clonotype has just a few counts. V usage is TRBV10-3 and J usage is TRBJ2-7; the match to TRBD2 covers 10 bases. The length of the CDR3 is 16 residues. CDR1 is ENHRY and CDR2 is SYGVKD in the germline V gene. Trimming at V came to 2 bases and at J to 1 base, leaving 5 bases not matched to a gene. For the CDR3, the DNA is TGTGCCATCAGTGAGACAGGACTAGCGGAATCCTACGAGCAGTACTTC. Protein product: CAISETGLAESYEQYF.

This clonotype was detected many times. The genes are TRBV7-9 and TRBJ2-5, with D hard to call. Germline V lookup: CDR1 SEHNR, CDR2 FQNEAQ (reference sequence). CDR3 size: 12 residues. Trimming took 5 bases from V and 13 from J, leaving 17 bases between them. CDR3 in amino acids: CASSLMTEAPYF. CDR3 nucleotide sequence: TGTGCCAGCAGCCTCATGACGGAAGCCCCGTACTTC. The full variable domain, rest sourced from reference TRBV7-9 and TRBJ2-5, is DTGVSQNPRHKITKRGQNVTFRCDPISEHNRLYWYRQTLGQGPEFLTYFQNEAQLEKSRLLSDRFSAERPKGSFSTLEIQRTEQGDSAMYLCASSLMTEAPYFGPGTRLLVL.

The sample holds many counts of this clonotype. The V and J genes are TRBV27 and TRBJ2-1; D is possibly TRBD1 (6 bases). This CDR3 contains 12 residues. The germline V and J ends were trimmed by 4 bases and 10 bases, with 11 bases remaining between them. Germline V gene lookup returns CDR1 MNHEY and CDR2 SMNVEV (reference sequence). The chain's CDR3 is CASSWAGDEQFF. The CDR3 nucleotides are TGTGCCAGCAGTTGGGCAGGGGACGAGCAGTTCTTC.

This clonotype was counted many times. The chain combines TRBV28 with TRBJ2-7, with 7 bases that match TRBD1. CDR1 and CDR2 (germline): MDHEN, SYDVKM. Trimming cost V 5 bases and J 5 bases; bases outside gene matches: 12. The CDR3 is made up of 15 amino acids. DNA for the CDR3: TGTGCCAGCAGTACCCTGACAGGGCCTGGGGACGAGCAGTACTTC. Its translation: CASSTLTGPGDEQYF.

This clonotype was recorded many times. This chain uses TRBV6-2 or TRBV6-3 with TRBJ2-1, with D tentatively TRBD2 (6 bases). The CDR3 contains 15 residues. With 6 bases removed from V and 0 bases from J, the gap between germline ends came to 12 bases. Germline V gene lookup returns CDR1 MNHEY and CDR2 SVGEGT. The CDR3: CASRFTSYSYNEQFF. The CDR3, as DNA: TGTGCCAGCAGGTTTACTAGCTACTCCTACAATGAGCAGTTCTTC.

About this clonotype itself: A much bigger clone sits one base away, suggesting this may be a read error. The V gene is TRBV4-3, the J gene TRBJ2-7; 10 bases are shared with TRBD2. The germline V gene encodes CDR1 LGHNA and CDR2 YSLEER. CDR3 length equals 18 residues. V gave up 1 base and J gave up 2 bases; unmatched junction bases: 11. The CDR3 loop is CASSQGKLAGRGPYEQYF. DNA of the CDR3: TGCGCCAGCAGCCAAGGCAAACTAGCGGGAAGGGGCCCCTACGAGCAGTACTTC.

This clonotype came up many times. V usage is TRBV5-1 and J usage is TRBJ1-1; tentative D call: TRBD1 (5 bases). The CDR3 sequence is 14 residues long. Germline loops: CDR1 SGHRS, CDR2 YFSETQ. The ends were cut back, 7 bases at V and 0 bases at J, with 13 bases in the middle. The CDR3 region is CASGWGVLNTEAFF. The CDR3 DNA sequence: TGCGCCAGCGGGTGGGGGGTCCTGAACACTGAAGCTTTCTTT.

This clonotype showed up just a few times. The chain employs TRBV2 and TRBJ2-2; 8 nucleotides align to TRBD2. Losses at the gene ends were 4 bases for V and 6 bases for J; bases not matched to a gene: 7. The CDR3 is 15 residues long. Germline CDR1 reads SNHLY; CDR2 reads FYNNEI. The CDR3 loop reads CASSASGRSSGELFF. The CDR3 bases are TGTGCCAGCAGTGCGAGCGGGAGATCCTCCGGGGAGCTGTTTTTT.

The chain links TRBV12-3 or TRBV12-4 to TRBJ2-2, with D maybe TRBD1 (5 bases). There are 16 residues in the CDR3. V lost 0 bases and J 0 bases, leaving 8 bases between the germline ends. CDR3 amino acids: CASSLAPRANTGELFF. The CDR3 DNA follows: TGTGCCAGCAGTTTAGCGCCCAGGGCGAACACCGGGGAGCTGTTTTTT.

This clonotype showed up just a few times. This sequence joins TRBV5-1 and TRBJ2-5; D uncertain. Trimming stripped 4 bases from V and 5 bases from J, with 15 bases between. CDR3 length: 14 amino acids. CDR1 is SGHRS, CDR2 YFSETQ, per germline. The CDR3 nucleotides are TGCGCCAGCAGCGTGACGACAACCTGGGAGACCCAGTACTTC. This sequence encodes CASSVTTTWETQYF.

This clonotype has at least ten counts. The gene calls are TRBV29-1 and TRBJ1-1; no clear D gene. The CDR3 runs to 10 residues. The V gene's germline CDR1 is SQVTM and CDR2 ANQGSEA. Trimming shortened V by 8 bases and J by 3 bases, and 7 bases separated the two germline ends. The CDR3 sequence: CSCGDTEAFF. The DNA for the CDR3 is TGCAGCTGTGGTGACACTGAAGCTTTCTTT.

This clonotype has at least ten counts. V usage is TRBV7-9 and J usage is TRBJ1-5; tentatively, D is TRBD1 (6 bases). V lost 5 bases and J 7 bases, leaving 24 bases between the germline ends. Germline V gene lookup returns CDR1 SEHNR and CDR2 FQNEAQ (reference sequence). The CDR3 has 17 amino acids. CDR3 sequence (DNA): TGTGCCAGCAGCCCGGCGGGGGCAGCGCCGGGGGGCCAGCCCCAGCATTTT. As protein: CASSPAGAAPGGQPQHF. The full variable domain, its missing parts supplied by reference TRBV7-9 and TRBJ1-5, is DTGVSQNPRHKITKRGQNVTFRCDPISEHNRLYWYRQTLGQGPEFLTYFQNEAQLEKSRLLSDRFSAERPKGSFSTLEIQRTEQGDSAMYLCASSPAGAAPGGQPQHFGDGTRLSIL.

This clonotype was seen ten or more times. The rearrangement uses TRBV20-1 and TRBJ1-1, with 8 positions matching TRBD1. In germline, CDR1 is DFQATT, CDR2 SNEGSKA (reference sequence). V trimming: 6 bases; J trimming: 6 bases; junction bases outside the gene matches: 9. The CDR3 is made up of 13 amino acids. The DNA for the CDR3 is TGCAGTGCCCCAGGACAGGGAGGGGCTGAAGCTTTCTTT. Its translation is CSAPGQGGAEAFF.

The J gene is TRBJ1-2, the V gene TRBV4-1; TRBD1 matches at 7 bases. The germline CDR1 and CDR2 sequences are MGHRA and YSYEKL. The CDR3 has 13 amino acids. Trimming cost V 3 bases and J 10 bases; bases outside gene matches: 8. In DNA, the CDR3 is TGCGCCAGCAGCCAGCTGGGACAGAAGGACTACACCTTC. It yields the protein CASSQLGQKDYTF.

This clonotype has at least ten counts. V and J are TRBV5-1 and TRBJ2-1; 9 bases line up with TRBD1. Germline V gene data show CDR1 as SGHRS and CDR2 as YFSETQ. J lost 7 bases, V lost 4 bases, and 15 bases had no gene match. There are 17 residues in the CDR3. CDR3 in DNA: TGCGCCAGCAGCCCGTACAGGGGGCCCGGGCAAATAAATGAGCAGTTCTTC. Amino acids: CASSPYRGPGQINEQFF.